This entry lists 23 T cell receptor beta chains sequenced from one sample in a study of T cells in Graves' hyperthyroidism and ophthalmopathy. There were TCR beta CDR3 regions amplified from RNA transcripts. Researchers ran a first-round RT-PCR on the TCR CDR3 using the HTBI primer set. MiXCR was run by TCRdb on the multiplex PCR reads, yielding one entry per CDR3 protein. The data hold roughly 500,000 distinct CDR3 sequences, with approximately 15% observed a single time. The specimen was blood. These receptors were collected from a woman between 25 and 40 years old with Graves' hyperthyroidism that later progressed to Graves' ophthalmopathy.

This clonotype was picked up many times. V and J are TRBV10-3 and TRBJ2-7; D unclear. This CDR3 spans 13 amino acids. The V end lost 2 bases, the J end lost 3 bases, and 8 bases lay between the germline ends. Germline CDR1 ENHRY, CDR2 SYGVKD. Written as DNA, the CDR3 is TGTGCCATCAGTGAGAGGACGATCTACGAGCAGTACTTC. Translation: CAISERTIYEQYF.

Concerning this clonotype: A much larger clonotype is one base distant, so this may be a read error. V and J are TRBV2 and TRBJ2-1; D unresolved. The germline CDR1 and CDR2 sequences are SNHLY and FYNNEI. CDR3 length: 12 residues. CDR3 sequence (DNA): TGTGCCAGCAGTGAAGGGCCGGGTGAGGAGTTCTTC. It specifies CASSEGPGEEFF.

In its sample, this clonotype was seen many times. The genes are TRBV3-1 and TRBJ1-2; no clear D. The CDR3 is 13 residues long. In germline, CDR1 is LGHDT, CDR2 YNNKEL (reference sequence). Trimming cost V 1 base and J 8 bases, with 11 bases left between them. This chain's CDR3 is CASSQGGVRGYTF. CDR3 bases: TGTGCCAGCAGCCAAGGCGGGGTCCGGGGCTACACCTTC.

This clonotype has a count of ten or more. The CDR3: CASSTRQGESGYTF. In DNA, the CDR3 is TGTGCCAGCAGCACACGACAGGGGGAGAGTGGCTACACCTTC. The chain has TRBV7-2 and TRBJ1-2; TRBD1 matches at 9 bases. J was trimmed by 7 bases and V by 5 bases; bases with no gene match: 8. The CDR3 has 14 residues. In germline, CDR1 is SGHTA, CDR2 FQGNSA.

This clonotype was counted many times. The genes are TRBV6-2 or TRBV6-3 and TRBJ1-2; D is ambiguous. This CDR3 comprises 13 residues. Between the trimmed V and J ends, which lost 4 bases and 4 bases, there was a span of 10 bases. Germline lookup yields CDR1 MNHEY and CDR2 SVGEGT. CDR3 coding DNA: TGTGCCAGCAGTTTCGAGGGAGTCTATGGCTACACCTTC. Translation: CASSFEGVYGYTF.

The chain is built from TRBV28 and TRBJ1-2, with a possible D match to TRBD1 (5 bases). The CDR3 contains 16 residues. V was cut by 6 bases and J by 4 bases, with 21 bases left in between. Germline-derived CDR1 and CDR2 are MDHEN and SYDVKM. The chain's CDR3 is CASSRGAGGGSYGYTF. CDR3 sequence (DNA): TGTGCCAGCAGCCGGGGCGCTGGGGGAGGGTCCTATGGCTACACCTTC.

The rearrangement links TRBV7-9 to TRBJ2-4; possible D gene TRBD1, 5 bases. CDR3 length equals 16 residues. V was trimmed by 1 base and J by 7 bases, leaving 17 bases between them. Germline assignment: CDR1 SEHNR and CDR2 FQNEAQ (reference sequence). The CDR3 nucleotides read TGTGCCAGCAGCTTAGGGGCAGGGCGAGACGGGAACATTCAGTACTTC. Its protein product is CASSLGAGRDGNIQYF.

Of note for this clonotype: One junction end does not reproduce the germline sequence, and a read error may be involved. CDR3 nucleotides: TGTGCCAGCAGCGTGGGACTAGCGGGAGTGAACTCTCACTTC. Translated: CASSVGLAGVNSHF. The chain recombines TRBV7-9 with TRBJ2-5; 14 nucleotides agree with TRBD2. In germline, CDR1 is SEHNR, CDR2 FQNEAQ (reference sequence). The CDR3 consists of 14 residues.

As regards this clonotype: This may come from a read error, since a much larger clone is one base off. The V call is TRBV11-3, the J call TRBJ2-6; D possibly matches TRBD1 or TRBD2 (5 bases each). The CDR3 totals 17 residues. The germline CDR1 and CDR2 sequences are SGHNT and YENEEA. The CDR3 DNA reads as TGTGCCAGCAGCTTAGGGGACGGATACTCTGGGGTCAACGTCCTGACTTTC. Translating it yields CASSLGDGYSGVNVLTF.

The chain recombines TRBV30 with TRBJ1-2; D is ambiguous. V lost 1 base, J lost 0 bases, and 9 bases lay in between. Germline lookup yields CDR1 GTSNPN and CDR2 SVGIG (reference sequence). This CDR3 region has 14 residues. The CDR3 loop is CAWSAAAANYGYTF. The DNA for the CDR3 is TGTGCCTGGAGTGCAGCTGCAGCTAACTATGGCTACACCTTC.

The chain has TRBV19 and TRBJ1-5; D gene uncertain. With 3 bases removed from V and 2 bases from J, the gap between germline ends came to 11 bases. This CDR3 contains 15 residues. The germline gives CDR1 LNHDA, CDR2 SQIVND (reference sequence). CDR3 DNA: TGTGCCAGTAGTATTGGATGGGATGGCAATCAGCCCCAGCATTTT. Translation: CASSIGWDGNQPQHF.

This clonotype was picked up a small number of times. V is TRBV20-1 and J is TRBJ1-1, with D tentatively TRBD1 (6 bases). This CDR3 is 14 amino acids long. V was clipped by 6 bases and J by 5 bases, with 19 bases between them. Germline V gene data show CDR1 as DFQATT and CDR2 as SNEGSKA (reference sequence). CDR3: CSAPRVGGRTEAFF. The CDR3 nucleotides are TGCAGTGCCCCCAGGGTCGGGGGCCGTACTGAAGCTTTCTTT.

In this sample, this clonotype turned up many times. The genes are TRBV28 and TRBJ1-1, with unresolved D. The CDR3 runs 12 residues. Germline V CDR1 and CDR2: MDHEN, SYDVKM. V lost 9 bases to trimming and J lost 5 bases, with 13 bases between them. This chain's CDR3 is CASYLSRTEAFF. In nucleotides, the CDR3 is TGTGCCAGTTATTTAAGTAGGACTGAAGCTTTCTTT.

The genes are TRBV24-1 and TRBJ1-2; TRBD1 matches 7 bases. Germline V gene lookup returns CDR1 KGHDR and CDR2 SFDVKD. The length of the CDR3 is 13 residues. With V trimmed by 5 bases and J by 4 bases, 3 bases remained unmatched. CDR3 sequence reads: CATSGGTAYGYTF. Written as DNA, the CDR3 is TGTGCCACCAGTGGAGGGACAGCCTATGGCTACACCTTC.

This clonotype was recorded many times. The CDR3 DNA reads as TGTGCCAGTAGTCCCCTTAGGAACGGGAGATCTGAGCAGTTCTTC. Protein: CASSPLRNGRSEQFF. The chain has TRBV19 and TRBJ2-1; TRBD2 is a possible D gene (6 bases). The CDR3 contains 15 residues. V gave up 5 bases and J gave up 9 bases, with 20 bases separating them. Germline V gives CDR1 LNHDA, CDR2 SQIVND (reference sequence).

This clonotype was counted ten times or more. The rearrangement links TRBV19 to TRBJ2-6; 7 bases map to TRBD1. Germline trimming cut 10 bases from V and 0 bases from J; bases unmatched to any gene: 9. This CDR3 has 16 amino acids. Germline V gene lookup returns CDR1 LNHDA and CDR2 SQIVND (reference sequence). CDR3 DNA: TGTGCCACCTCAGGGGGAAAGGTCTCTGGGGCCAACGTCCTGACTTTC. This codes for CATSGGKVSGANVLTF.

This clonotype was observed many times. J is TRBJ1-4 and V is TRBV12-3 or TRBV12-4; no clear D. The CDR3 consists of 13 residues. V lost 7 bases to trimming and J lost 3 bases, with 9 bases between them. DNA for the CDR3: TGTGCCAGCACCCAATCAGCTAATGAAAAACTGTTTTTT. Its protein product is CASTQSANEKLFF.

Only a few counts were recorded for this clonotype. The chain carries TRBV19 and TRBJ2-1, with a possible D match to TRBD2 (5 bases). CDR3 size: 12 residues. Trimming stripped 5 bases from V and 8 bases from J, with 10 bases between. From germline, CDR1 is LNHDA and CDR2 SQIVND (reference sequence). The CDR3 is CASSPPADEQFF. As DNA, the CDR3 is TGTGCCAGTAGTCCCCCAGCGGATGAGCAGTTCTTC.

This clonotype was observed many times. The CDR3 protein is CASRRLAANTGELFF. The CDR3 nucleotides are TGTGCCAGCCGGAGACTAGCGGCCAACACCGGGGAGCTGTTTTTT. The chain employs TRBV2 and TRBJ2-2, with 9 bases identical to TRBD2. Germline V gives CDR1 SNHLY, CDR2 FYNNEI. The V segment lost 8 bases and the J segment 2 bases; nucleotides outside the gene matches: 6. The CDR3 loop spans 15 amino acids. Complete variable domain (other parts from reference TRBV2 and TRBJ2-2): EPEVTQTPSHQVTQMGQEVILRCVPISNHLYFYWYRQILGQKVEFLVSFYNNEISEKSEIFDDQFSVERPDGSNFTLKIRSTKLEDSAMYFCASRRLAANTGELFFGEGSRLTVL.

This clonotype was counted at least ten times. The chain combines TRBV27 with TRBJ1-5; 9 nucleotides match TRBD1. The CDR3 is 14 residues long. The trim removed 10 bases at V and 6 bases at J, leaving 10 bases unmatched. Germline lookup yields CDR1 MNHEY and CDR2 SMNVEV (reference sequence). This chain's CDR3 is CATKTGGAGQPQHF. The CDR3 DNA follows: TGTGCCACCAAAACAGGGGGCGCAGGTCAGCCCCAGCATTTT.

Regarding this clonotype: This sequence may be a read error, since a much larger clone differs from it by one base. V gene TRBV7-3 combines with J gene TRBJ2-2, with TRBD1 matching 9 bases. There are 16 residues in the CDR3. V dropped 5 bases and J dropped 5; count of bases not matched to a gene: 9. CDR1 and CDR2 (germline): SGHTA, FQGTGA. Here the CDR3 reads CASSPLGQGFTGELFF. CDR3 in DNA: TGTGCCAGCAGCCCTCTGGGACAGGGATTTACCGGGGAGCTGTTTTTT. Full variable domain (missing parts from reference TRBV7-3 and TRBJ2-2): GAGVSQTPSNKVTEKGKYVELRCDPISGHTALYWYRQSLGQGPEFLIYFQGTGAADDSGLPNDRFFAVRPEGSVSTLKIQRTERGDSAVYLCASSPLGQGFTGELFFGEGSRLTVL.

This clonotype was counted many times. The V call is TRBV28, the J call TRBJ2-3; unclear D gene. The CDR3 totals 14 residues. V was cut by 3 bases and J by 0 bases, with 7 bases left in between. Germline values: CDR1 MDHEN, CDR2 SYDVKM. Written as DNA, the CDR3 is TGTGCCAGCAGTTTTCGCGGTAGCACAGATACGCAGTATTTT. Translated, it gives CASSFRGSTDTQYF.

This clonotype showed up just a few times. The gene calls are TRBV19 and TRBJ2-1; tentative D call: TRBD2 (5 bases). The germline V gene has CDR1 LNHDA and CDR2 SQIVND (reference sequence). V was trimmed by 4 bases and J by 8 bases, leaving 9 bases between them. CDR3 size: 12 residues. The CDR3: CASSKLVHEQFF. CDR3 bases: TGTGCCAGTAGTAAACTAGTCCATGAGCAGTTCTTC.